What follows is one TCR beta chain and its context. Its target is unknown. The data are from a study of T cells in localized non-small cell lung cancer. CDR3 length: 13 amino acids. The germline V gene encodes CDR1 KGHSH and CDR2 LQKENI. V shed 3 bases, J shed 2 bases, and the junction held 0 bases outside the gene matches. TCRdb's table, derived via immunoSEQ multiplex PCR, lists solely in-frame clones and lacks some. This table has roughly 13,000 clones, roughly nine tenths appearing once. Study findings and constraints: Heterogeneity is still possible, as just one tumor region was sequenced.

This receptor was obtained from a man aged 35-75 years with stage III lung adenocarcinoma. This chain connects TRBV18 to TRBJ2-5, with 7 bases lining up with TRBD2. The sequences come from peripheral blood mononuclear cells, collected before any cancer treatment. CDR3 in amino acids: CASSPRGQETQYF. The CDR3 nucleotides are TGTGCCAGCTCACCGCGGGGGCAAGAGACCCAGTACTTC.